This T cell receptor beta chain was obtained from a study of T cell responses to AZD1222 COVID-19 vaccine. Profiled with immunoSEQ multiplex PCR; TCRdb holds only in-frame clones, not every one. The sample includes about 140,000 clones, about 92% of them seen just once. V gave up 6 bases and J gave up 1 base, with 6 bases separating them. The CDR3 totals 12 residues. Germline-derived CDR1 and CDR2 are MNHEY and SVGAGI. The clonotype originates from an adult who received the AZD1222 COVID-19 vaccine. The V and J genes are TRBV6-5 and TRBJ1-1; D is unclear. The sequenced sample was peripheral blood, obtained 28 days after the second AZD1222 dose. CDR3 nucleotide sequence: TGTGCCAGCAGCAATAGGAACACTGAAGCTTTCTTT. Translating gives CASSNRNTEAFF.